The rows below give T cell receptor beta chains drawn from one sample of a study of T cells in localized non-small cell lung cancer. Assay: immunoSEQ multiplex PCR; the TCRdb copy retains only in-frame clones and omits some. The table lists about 40,000 clones, approximately 83% of them singletons, with around 6.4% in the top ten. The sequencing used peripheral blood, collected before any cancer treatment. These receptors originate from a man aged 40-75 years with stage I lung adenocarcinoma. Both conserved end residues are part of each CDR3. D genes are given only for firm matches. Size is stated for part of the rows, as once, few or many counts, or as a class when the clone is expanded.

J gene	D gene	V gene	clone size	CDR3 protein	CDR3 DNA
TRBJ2-7	TRBD2	TRBV28	-	CASTPLGTSGSWEQYF	TGTGCCAGCACCCCTCTTGGGACTAGCGGGAGTTGGGAGCAGTACTTC
TRBJ1-1	TRBD1	TRBV20-1	few	CSAPDRAEAFF	TGCAGTGCACCTGACAGGGCTGAAGCTTTCTTT
TRBJ1-2	-	TRBV30	-	CAWSVQGAGGYTF	TGTGCCTGGAGTGTACAAGGGGCGGGAGGCTACACCTTC
TRBJ1-4	-	TRBV5-6	-	CASSLRNNEKLFF	TGTGCCAGCAGCTTACGGAATAATGAAAAACTGTTTTTT
TRBJ2-7	-	TRBV5-1	-	CASSLGGVGLYEQYF	TGCGCCAGCAGCTTGGGAGGGGTCGGCCTCTACGAGCAGTACTTC
TRBJ2-2	TRBD1	TRBV4-1	-	CASSQVSGGLGTGELFF	TGCGCCAGCAGCCAAGTGTCAGGGGGCTTGGGCACCGGGGAGCTGTTTTTT
TRBJ1-5	TRBD1	TRBV6-1	-	CASSEAPGQGYQPQHF	TGTGCCAGCAGTGAAGCGCCGGGACAGGGATATCAGCCCCAGCATTTT
TRBJ1-5	-	TRBV7-2	-	CASSLRDINQPQHF	TGTGCCAGCAGCCTCCGGGACATCAATCAGCCCCAGCATTTT
TRBJ1-2	-	TRBV7-9	-	CASSSPTQGGGYTF	TGTGCCAGCAGCTCCCCCACCCAAGGTGGTGGCTACACCTTC
TRBJ2-7	TRBD1	TRBV5-6	-	CASSYPGQGWEQYF	TGTGCCAGCAGCTATCCGGGACAGGGGTGGGAGCAGTACTTC
TRBJ1-3	-	TRBV11-2	-	CASSLEPGNTIYF	TGTGCCAGCAGCCTAGAGCCTGGAAACACCATATATTTT
TRBJ2-3	-	TRBV19	-	CASSMTRYLTDTQYF	TGTGCCAGTAGTATGACTCGATATCTCACAGATACGCAGTATTTT
TRBJ2-7	-	TRBV13	large	CASSPLTGSYEQYF	TGTGCCAGCAGCCCCCTGACAGGATCTTACGAGCAGTACTTC
TRBJ2-7	-	TRBV6-5	-	CASSYEGYEQYF	TGTGCCAGCAGTTACGAGGGCTACGAGCAGTACTTC
TRBJ1-5	-	TRBV5-6	-	CASSLASTPGNQPQHF	TGTGCCAGCAGCTTGGCATCAACCCCCGGTAATCAGCCCCAGCATTTT
TRBJ2-1	TRBD1	TRBV9	-	CASSVVGQGYNEQFF	TGTGCCAGCAGCGTAGTAGGACAGGGCTACAATGAGCAGTTCTTC
TRBJ1-3	-	TRBV18	-	CASSPTTRTGNTIYF	TGTGCCAGCTCACCGACGACAAGGACTGGAAACACCATATATTTT
TRBJ2-7	TRBD2	TRBV28	-	CASSFTGGTLSYEQYF	TGTGCCAGCAGTTTCACGGGAGGCACTCTCTCCTACGAGCAGTACTTC
TRBJ1-1	-	TRBV28	-	CASTGPGTRIREAFF	TGTGCCAGCACCGGACCCGGGACAAGGATTCGTGAAGCTTTCTTT
TRBJ1-1	-	TRBV19	-	CASTSFRGEAFF	TGTGCCAGTACAAGTTTTAGGGGTGAAGCTTTCTTT
TRBJ2-2	-	TRBV30	-	CAWSVQAPRGELFF	TGTGCCTGGAGTGTACAGGCACCACGAGGGGAGCTGTTTTTT
TRBJ2-4	TRBD2	TRBV27	few	CASSSRLAGDIQYF	TGTGCCAGCAGTTCTAGACTAGCGGGTGACATTCAGTACTTC
TRBJ2-2	TRBD2	TRBV5-1	-	CASSLELAGGYNGELFF	TGCGCCAGCAGCTTGGAACTAGCGGGAGGATATAACGGGGAGCTGTTTTTT
TRBJ2-3	-	TRBV4-3	-	CASSQDLATDTQYF	TGCGCCAGCAGCCAAGATTTGGCCACAGATACGCAGTATTTT
TRBJ2-5	TRBD1	TRBV30	-	CAWSPGTGPTPQYF	TGTGCCTGGAGTCCCGGGACAGGCCCCACGCCCCAGTACTTC
TRBJ2-3	TRBD1	TRBV7-2	-	CASSINADQGADTQYF	TGTGCCAGCAGCATTAACGCCGACCAGGGGGCAGATACGCAGTATTTT
TRBJ2-1	-	TRBV6-5	-	CASSYGGGTTDEQFF	TGTGCCAGCAGTTACGGTGGCGGGACGACGGATGAGCAGTTCTTC
TRBJ1-1	-	TRBV4-1	-	CASSPKVNTEAFF	TGCGCCAGCAGCCCCAAGGTGAACACTGAAGCTTTCTTT
TRBJ2-1	TRBD2	TRBV4-3	-	CASSPDEAGEQFF	TGCGCCAGCAGCCCGGACGAAGCGGGGGAGCAGTTCTTC
TRBJ2-7	-	TRBV6-5	-	CASVGYPTYEQYF	TGTGCCAGCGTGGGCTACCCTACCTACGAGCAGTACTTC
TRBJ2-3	TRBD2	TRBV29-1	-	CSVEGTSGISSDTQYF	TGCAGCGTTGAAGGGACTAGCGGGATAAGTTCAGATACGCAGTATTTT
TRBJ2-1	TRBD2	TRBV6-1	once	CASSELGLEANEQFF	TGTGCCAGCAGTGAATTGGGACTAGAAGCGAATGAGCAGTTCTTC
TRBJ1-3	-	TRBV7-9	-	CASSLKSGIANTIYF	TGTGCCAGCAGCTTAAAGTCAGGGATCGCGAACACCATATATTTT
TRBJ1-2	-	TRBV6-5	-	CASRDDGLGVGYTF	TGTGCCAGCAGAGACGACGGACTCGGTGTAGGCTACACCTTC
TRBJ2-7	-	TRBV6-6	-	CASSSRTYEQYF	TGTGCCAGCAGTTCTAGAACCTACGAGCAGTACTTC
TRBJ2-7	-	TRBV7-3	-	CASSNWGYEQYF	TGTGCCAGCAGCAACTGGGGTTACGAGCAGTACTTC
TRBJ2-7	-	TRBV7-2	few	CASSLPYYPQGILDYEQYF	TGTGCCAGCAGCTTACCATATTACCCCCAGGGTATTTTGGACTACGAGCAGTACTTC
TRBJ2-1	-	TRBV7-9	-	CASSVGNSRFF	TGTGCCAGCAGCGTCGGGAATAGTAGGTTCTTC
TRBJ2-2	TRBD1	TRBV4-3	-	CASSRQGTGELFF	TGCGCCAGCAGTAGACAGGGAACCGGGGAGCTGTTTTTT